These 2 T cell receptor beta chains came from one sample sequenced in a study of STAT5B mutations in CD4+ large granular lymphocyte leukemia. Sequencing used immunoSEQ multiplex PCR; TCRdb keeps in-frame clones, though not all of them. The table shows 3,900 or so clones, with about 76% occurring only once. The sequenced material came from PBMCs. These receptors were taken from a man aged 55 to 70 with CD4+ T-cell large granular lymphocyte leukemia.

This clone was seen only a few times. The CDR3 sequence: CASSLGSAARNTGELFF. The CDR3 DNA reads as TGCGCCAGCAGCTTGGGTTCCGCAGCCCGAAACACCGGGGAGCTGTTTTTT. This chain joins TRBV5-1 and TRBJ2-2; D is unresolved. CDR3 length equals 17 residues. The ends were cut back, 0 bases at V and 2 bases at J, with 14 bases in the middle. Germline V lookup: CDR1 SGHRS, CDR2 YFSETQ.

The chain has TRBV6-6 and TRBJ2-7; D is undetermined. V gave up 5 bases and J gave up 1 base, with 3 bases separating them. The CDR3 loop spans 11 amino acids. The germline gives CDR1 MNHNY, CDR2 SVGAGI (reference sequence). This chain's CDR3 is CASSASYEQYF. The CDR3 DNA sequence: TGTGCCAGCAGTGCATCCTACGAGCAGTACTTC.